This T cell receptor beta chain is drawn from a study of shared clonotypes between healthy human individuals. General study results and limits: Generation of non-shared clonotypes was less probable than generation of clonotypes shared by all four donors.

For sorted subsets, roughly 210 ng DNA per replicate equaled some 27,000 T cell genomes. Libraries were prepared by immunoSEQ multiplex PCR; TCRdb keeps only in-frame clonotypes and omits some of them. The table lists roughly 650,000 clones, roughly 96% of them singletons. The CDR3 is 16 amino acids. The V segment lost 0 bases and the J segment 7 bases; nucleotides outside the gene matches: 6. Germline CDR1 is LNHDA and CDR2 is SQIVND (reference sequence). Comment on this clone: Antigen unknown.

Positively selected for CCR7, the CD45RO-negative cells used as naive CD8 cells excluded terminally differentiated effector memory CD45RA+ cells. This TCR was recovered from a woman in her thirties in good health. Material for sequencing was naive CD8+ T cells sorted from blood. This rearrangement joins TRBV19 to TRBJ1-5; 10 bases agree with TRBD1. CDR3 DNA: TGTGCCAGTAGTATAGATCTCGACAGGGGGCCGCAGCCCCAGCATTTT. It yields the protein CASSIDLDRGPQPQHF.